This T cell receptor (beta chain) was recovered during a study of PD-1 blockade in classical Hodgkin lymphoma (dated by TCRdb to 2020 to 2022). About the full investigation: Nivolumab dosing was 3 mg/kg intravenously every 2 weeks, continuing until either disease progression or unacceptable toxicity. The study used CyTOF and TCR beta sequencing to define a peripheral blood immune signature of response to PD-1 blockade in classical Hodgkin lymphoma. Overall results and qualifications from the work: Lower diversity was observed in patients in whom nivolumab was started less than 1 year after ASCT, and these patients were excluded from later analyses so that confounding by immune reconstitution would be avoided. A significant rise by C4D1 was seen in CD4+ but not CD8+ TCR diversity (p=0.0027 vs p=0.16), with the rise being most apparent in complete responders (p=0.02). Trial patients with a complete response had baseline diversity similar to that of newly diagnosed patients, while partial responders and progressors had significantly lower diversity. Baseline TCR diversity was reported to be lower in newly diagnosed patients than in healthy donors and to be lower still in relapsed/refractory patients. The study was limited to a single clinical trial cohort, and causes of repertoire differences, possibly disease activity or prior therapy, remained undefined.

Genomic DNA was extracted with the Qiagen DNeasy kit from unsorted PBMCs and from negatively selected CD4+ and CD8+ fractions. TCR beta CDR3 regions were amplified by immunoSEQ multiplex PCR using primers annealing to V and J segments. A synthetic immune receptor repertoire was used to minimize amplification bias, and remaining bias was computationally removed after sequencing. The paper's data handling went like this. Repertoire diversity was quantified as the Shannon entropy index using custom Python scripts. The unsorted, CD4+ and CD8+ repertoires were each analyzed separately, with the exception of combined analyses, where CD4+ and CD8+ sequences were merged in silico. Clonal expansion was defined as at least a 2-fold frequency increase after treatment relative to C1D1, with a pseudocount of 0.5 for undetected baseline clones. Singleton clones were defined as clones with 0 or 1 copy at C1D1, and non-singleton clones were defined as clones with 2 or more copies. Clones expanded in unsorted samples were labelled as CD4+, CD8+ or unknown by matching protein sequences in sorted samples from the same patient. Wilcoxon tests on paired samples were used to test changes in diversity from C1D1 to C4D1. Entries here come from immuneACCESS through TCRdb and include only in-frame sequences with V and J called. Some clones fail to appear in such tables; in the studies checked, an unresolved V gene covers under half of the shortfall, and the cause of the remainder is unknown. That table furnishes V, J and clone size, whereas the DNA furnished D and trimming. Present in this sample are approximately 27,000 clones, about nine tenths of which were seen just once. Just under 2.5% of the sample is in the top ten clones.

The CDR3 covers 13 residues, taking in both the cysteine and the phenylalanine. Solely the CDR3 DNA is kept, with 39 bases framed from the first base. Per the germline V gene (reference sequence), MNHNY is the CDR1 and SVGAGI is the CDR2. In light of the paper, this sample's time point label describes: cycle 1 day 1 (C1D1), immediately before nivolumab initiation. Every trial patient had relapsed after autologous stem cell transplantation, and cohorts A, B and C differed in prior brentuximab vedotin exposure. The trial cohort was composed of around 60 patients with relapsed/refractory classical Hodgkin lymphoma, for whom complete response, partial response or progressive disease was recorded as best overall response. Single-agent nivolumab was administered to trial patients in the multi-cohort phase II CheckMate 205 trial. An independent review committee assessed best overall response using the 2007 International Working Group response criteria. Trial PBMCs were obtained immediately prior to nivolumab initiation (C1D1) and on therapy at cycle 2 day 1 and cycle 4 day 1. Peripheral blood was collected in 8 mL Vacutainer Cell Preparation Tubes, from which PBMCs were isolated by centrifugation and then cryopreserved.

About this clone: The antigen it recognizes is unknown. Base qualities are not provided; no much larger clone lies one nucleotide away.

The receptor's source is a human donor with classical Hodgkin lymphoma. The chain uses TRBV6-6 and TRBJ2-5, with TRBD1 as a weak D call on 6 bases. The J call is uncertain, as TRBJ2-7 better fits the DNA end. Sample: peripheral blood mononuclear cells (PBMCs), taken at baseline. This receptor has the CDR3 CASRDTGYAEQYF. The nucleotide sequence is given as TGTGCCAGCAGAGACACAGGGTACGCCGAGCAGTACTTC.